This T cell receptor (beta chain) was recovered during a study of long-term antiretroviral therapy in people with HIV. Study results and caveats: Information pertaining to ART adherence, viral resistance or therapeutic modifications was not obtained. Possibly under older ART regimens, blood was drawn between 2004 and 2017. Once patients were on ART, diversity went higher but still fell short of transplant donor controls.

Run at survey level, the immunoSEQ assay was version v3.0. Repertoires were generated with immunoSEQ multiplex PCR, while TCRdb's copy carries only in-frame clones and drops some. The profile shows tens of thousands of clones, approximately 90% of them singletons. Comments on this clone: The target antigen is unknown.

Specimens held about 0.85-11 million cryopreserved PBMC prior to DNA extraction. This TCR came from a woman between 18 and 30 years old with HIV. Material: unsorted PBMCs, obtained 1.8 years after starting antiretroviral therapy.

CDR3 nucleotides: TGTGCCAGCAGAGGGAGGACTAGCGGAGCCTACGAGCAGTACTTC. Its protein product is CASRGRTSGAYEQYF. The V and J genes are TRBV6-1 and TRBJ2-5; TRBD2 matches 10 bases. The J call may be incorrect, as the DNA end agrees better with TRBJ2-7. The CDR3 has 15 amino acids. Looked up from germline, CDR1 is MNHNS and CDR2 is SASEGT.